This T cell receptor (beta chain) originates from a study of shared clonotypes between healthy human individuals. Trimming cost V 8 bases and J 3 bases; bases outside gene matches: 9. This CDR3 spans 14 amino acids. CDR1 and CDR2 from the germline V gene are MDHEN and SYDVKM. The assay was immunoSEQ multiplex PCR, and TCRdb's table has in-frame clones only and misses some. Among approximately 1.5 million clones listed, 98% to 99% were seen once. The table lists this clone with a count of one. The origin of this receptor is a man aged 30-40 years in good health. The chain uses TRBV28 and TRBJ2-7; TRBD2 matches at 8 bases. The sequenced sample was naive CD4+ T cells sorted from blood. Subset indicated: CD45RA+ positively selected. DNA for the CDR3: TGTGCCAGCCTCCCGGGGGGGATAAACTACGAGCAGTACTTC. This translates into CASLPGGINYEQYF.